This T cell receptor (beta chain) appears in the sequencing data of a study of T cell repertoires in cytomegalovirus infection. Study-wide context: In the study, CMV epitopes included recently identified HLA-C-restricted and well-studied HLA-B-restricted ones.

The germline gives CDR1 DFQATT, CDR2 SNEGSKA (reference sequence). This CDR3 spans 16 amino acids. Losses at the gene ends were 2 bases for V and 8 bases for J; bases not matched to a gene: 17. This clonotype was counted only a few times. The antigen is not known. TCRdb called the reads again in MiXCR, with one record for every CDR3 protein. The top ten hold roughly 45% of the sample, which has 80,000 or so distinct CDR3 sequences, 20% to 30% seen once. This sequence originates from a human donor in good health (CMV status not recorded). Some clones in this sample may be carry-over from other donors' samples. The material sequenced was CD8+ T cells from cultured PBMCs, taken from culture after CMV antigen stimulation. The genes are TRBV20-1 and TRBJ1-2; the match to TRBD1 covers 7 bases. The CDR3: CSARPKQGPESGGYTF. The CDR3 coding sequence is TGCAGTGCTAGACCAAAACAGGGGCCAGAGTCGGGCGGCTACACCTTC.